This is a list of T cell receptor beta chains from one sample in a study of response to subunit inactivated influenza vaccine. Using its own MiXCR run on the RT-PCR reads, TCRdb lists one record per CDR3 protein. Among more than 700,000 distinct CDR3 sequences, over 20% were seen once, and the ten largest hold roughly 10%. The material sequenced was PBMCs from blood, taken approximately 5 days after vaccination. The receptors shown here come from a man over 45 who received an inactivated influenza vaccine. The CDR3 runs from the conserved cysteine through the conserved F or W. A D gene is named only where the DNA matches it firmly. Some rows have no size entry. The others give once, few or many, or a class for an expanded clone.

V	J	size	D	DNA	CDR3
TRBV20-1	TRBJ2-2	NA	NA	TGCAGTGCCAGGCTCAGCAGCAACACCGGGGAGCTGTTTTTT	CSARLSSNTGELFF
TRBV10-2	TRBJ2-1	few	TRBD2	TGCGCCACCCGTAGCGGGAGAGGAGTCAGTGAGCAGTTCTTC	CATRSGRGVSEQFF
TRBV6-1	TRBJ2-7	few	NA	TGTGCCAGCCAGGGTGGGGAGTCCCACGAGCAGTACTTC	CASQGGESHEQYF
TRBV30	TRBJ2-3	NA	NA	TGTGCCCGTACTCGGAGGTTCCCCCCAGATACGCAGTATTTT	CARTRRFPPDTQYF
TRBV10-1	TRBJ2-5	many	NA	TGCGCCAGCAGTGAGGGTGGGTCCCAAGAGACCCAGTACTTC	CASSEGGSQETQYF
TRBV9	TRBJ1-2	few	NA	TGTGCCAGCAGCGTCAGCAGGGGCGACAGCCAGCTAAACTATGGCTACACCTTC	CASSVSRGDSQLNYGYTF
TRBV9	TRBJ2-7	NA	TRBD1	TGTGCCAGCAGCGTAGGGCAGGGGGCAGCCTACGAGCAGTACTTC	CASSVGQGAAYEQYF
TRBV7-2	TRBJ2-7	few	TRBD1	TGTGCCAGCAGCTTGGCCCAACAGGGGAAGGAGCAGTACTTC	CASSLAQQGKEQYF
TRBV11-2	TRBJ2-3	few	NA	TGTGCCAGCAGCTTAGCCCCCGGGGGTAGGGGCACAGATACGCAGTATTTT	CASSLAPGGRGTDTQYF
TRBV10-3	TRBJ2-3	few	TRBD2	TGTGCCATCAGTGCCAGCGGGATTATTTCCGATACGCAGTATTTT	CAISASGIISDTQYF
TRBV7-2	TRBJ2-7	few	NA	TGTGCCAGCAGCGCGCCAAGAGGAACTCTCCACGAGCAGTACTTC	CASSAPRGTLHEQYF
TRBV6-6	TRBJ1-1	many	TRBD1	TGTGCCAGCAGCCGCCCGACAGGGCGCACTGAAGCTTTCTTT	CASSRPTGRTEAFF
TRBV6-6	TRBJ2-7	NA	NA	TGTGCCAGCAGTACCTTAGGGGGGAAGCAGTACTTC	CASSTLGGKQYF
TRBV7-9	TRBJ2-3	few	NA	TGTGCCAAGGGAAAGGGCGGCCGGGCAGATACGCAGTATTTT	CAKGKGGRADTQYF
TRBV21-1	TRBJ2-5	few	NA	TGTGCCAGCAGCAATAGCGGGGGAGCTATCCAAGAGACCCAGTACTTC	CASSNSGGAIQETQYF
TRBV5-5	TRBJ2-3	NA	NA	TGTGCCAGCAGGTACAGGGAAATGAGTACAGATACGCAGTATTTT	CASRYREMSTDTQYF
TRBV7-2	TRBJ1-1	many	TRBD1	TGTGCCAGCAGCTCCAGGGGGGGCACTGAAGCTTTCTTT	CASSSRGGTEAFF
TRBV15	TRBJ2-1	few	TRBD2	TGTGCCACCAGCAGGTGGGCGGGAGGCTCCTACAATGAGCAGTTCTTC	CATSRWAGGSYNEQFF
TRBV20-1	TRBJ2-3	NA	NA	TGCAGTGCCGCCTTCCTGCGGGACTCTAGCACAGATACGCAGTATTTT	CSAAFLRDSSTDTQYF
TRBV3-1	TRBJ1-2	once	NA	TGTGCCAGCAGCCCCGTTTCCCTTATGGGAGCTAACTATGGCTACACCTTC	CASSPVSLMGANYGYTF
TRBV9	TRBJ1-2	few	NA	TGTGCCAGCAGCCCGTTTCTTGGCGGGAACTATGGCTACACCTTC	CASSPFLGGNYGYTF
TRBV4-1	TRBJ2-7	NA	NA	TGCGCCAGCAGCCCAACCCCCACAGGACTCTACGAGCAGTACTTC	CASSPTPTGLYEQYF
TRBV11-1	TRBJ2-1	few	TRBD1	TGTGCCAGCAGCTTACCGATCCTGGGACAGGGTTTCTACAATGAGCAGTTCTTC	CASSLPILGQGFYNEQFF
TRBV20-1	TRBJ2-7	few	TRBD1	TGCAGTGCTGAGAGGGACAGGGGAACCTACGAGCAGTACTTC	CSAERDRGTYEQYF
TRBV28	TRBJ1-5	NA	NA	TGTGCCAGCACCCCCAGGGGTTTTCAGCCCCAGCATTTT	CASTPRGFQPQHF
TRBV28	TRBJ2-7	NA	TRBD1	TGTGCCAGCAGCGAACCGGGACAGGGGGCGTGGGAGCAGTACTTC	CASSEPGQGAWEQYF
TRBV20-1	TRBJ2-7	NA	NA	TGCAGTGCTCGCGGCTCCCAAAAGACGGAGCTCTACGAGCAGTACTTC	CSARGSQKTELYEQYF
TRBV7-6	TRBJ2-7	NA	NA	TGTGCCAGCAGCCACGGGGGTGGCCAGGGTACTCCCTACGAGCAGTACTTC	CASSHGGGQGTPYEQYF
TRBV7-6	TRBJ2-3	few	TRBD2	TGTGCCAGCAGCTCGAGACTAGCGGGGTTGAGTACGGATACGCAGTATTTT	CASSSRLAGLSTDTQYF
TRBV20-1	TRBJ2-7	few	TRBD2	TGCAGTGCTACCGGGACTAGCGGGAGATCATCTCTCTACGAGCAGTACTTC	CSATGTSGRSSLYEQYF
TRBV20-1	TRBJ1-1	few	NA	TGCAGTGCTAGAGGACAGTACACTGAAGCTTTCTTT	CSARGQYTEAFF
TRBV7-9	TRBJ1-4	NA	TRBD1	TGTGCCAGCAGTCCTCAACTTGCGGGGACAGGTGAAAAACTGTTTTTT	CASSPQLAGTGEKLFF
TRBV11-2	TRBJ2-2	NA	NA	TGTGCCAGCAGCTTAGGTTACGGGACTCAGGACACCGGGGAGCTGTTTTTT	CASSLGYGTQDTGELFF
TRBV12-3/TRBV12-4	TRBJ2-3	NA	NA	TGTGCCAGCAGGCCCTTCGGGATTAGCACAGATACGCAGTATTTT	CASRPFGISTDTQYF
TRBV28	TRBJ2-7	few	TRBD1	TGTGCCAGCAGTTTTAGGGCCCCCCCGGGACAGTCATACGATCGGCAGTACTTC	CASSFRAPPGQSYDRQYF
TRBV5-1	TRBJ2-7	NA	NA	TGCGCCAGCATCTTGGCCGATGTCGCCTACGAGCAGTACTTC	CASILADVAYEQYF
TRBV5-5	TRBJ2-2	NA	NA	TGTGCCAGCAGCGCCCGGCGGGACAACCCCCTACCCGGGGAGCTGTTTTTT	CASSARRDNPLPGELFF
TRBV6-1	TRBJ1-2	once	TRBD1	TGTGCCAGCAGGCGACAGGGGTTCTATGGCTACACCTTC	CASRRQGFYGYTF
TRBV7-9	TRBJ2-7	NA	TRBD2	TGTGCCAGCAGCTACACCGGGACTAGCGCCTTCTACGAGCAGTACTTC	CASSYTGTSAFYEQYF
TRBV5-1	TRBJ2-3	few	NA	TGCGCCAGCAGCTTGGGCGTCTGGCAGACGACAGATACGCAGTATTTT	CASSLGVWQTTDTQYF
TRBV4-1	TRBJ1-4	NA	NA	TGCGCCAGCAGCCGCCTACCCCCGGGACGACCAGGTGAAAAACTGTTTTTT	CASSRLPPGRPGEKLFF
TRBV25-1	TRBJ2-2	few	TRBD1	TGTGCCAGCAGCCGGTCGGGACAGTGGGCGACCGGGGAGCTGTTTTTT	CASSRSGQWATGELFF
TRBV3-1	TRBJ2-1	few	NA	TGTGCCAGCAGCTCAGACTATGAGCAGTTCTTC	CASSSDYEQFF
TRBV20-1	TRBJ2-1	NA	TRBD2	TGCAGTGCTAGAGATCTAGGAGGACTAGCGCGCAATGAGCAGTTCTTC	CSARDLGGLARNEQFF
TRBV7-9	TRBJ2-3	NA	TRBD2	TGTGCCAGCAGCTTATTCATCCTAGCGGGGGGCATCACAGATACGCAGTATTTT	CASSLFILAGGITDTQYF
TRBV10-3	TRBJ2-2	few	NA	TGTGCCATCAGTGAGTCGCTAATCGGGGAGCTGTTTTTT	CAISESLIGELFF
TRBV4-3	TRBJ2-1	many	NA	TGCGCCAGCAGCCAAGATGGGGGCTCCTACAATGAGCAGTTCTTC	CASSQDGGSYNEQFF
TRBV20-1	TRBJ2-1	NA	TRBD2	TGCAGTGGGGGAGCGGGGGCCTACAATGAGCAGTTCTTC	CSGGAGAYNEQFF
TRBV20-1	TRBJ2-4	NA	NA	TGCAGTGCCCCGAGCGGCTTAGCCAACAACATTCAGTACTTC	CSAPSGLANNIQYF
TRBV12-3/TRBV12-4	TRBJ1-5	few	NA	TGTGCCAGCAGTTTAGGGACGGGAGGGGATCAGCCCCAGCATTTT	CASSLGTGGDQPQHF